Listed below are T cell receptor beta chains from one sample, sequenced in a study of blood T cell repertoires in COVID-19. TCRdb's copy holds only in-frame clones and misses some; the assay was immunoSEQ multiplex PCR. Of about 120,000 clones listed, about 82% were seen once; the top ten hold 16%. Material for sequencing was peripheral blood. Receptors were obtained from a man in his 60s with active or convalescent COVID-19. Both conserved end residues are part of each CDR3. Each record gives: D gene, V gene, clone size, J gene, CDR3 protein, CDR3 DNA. D genes are given only for firm matches. Only part of the rows carry a size: once, few, many, or a class if the clone is expanded.

d_call: NA
v_call: TRBV5-1
clone_size: NA
j_call: TRBJ2-5
cdr3_aa: CASSLVPGGAGFQETQYF
cdr3_nt: TGCGCCAGCAGCTTGGTGCCGGGTGGGGCGGGATTTCAAGAGACCCAGTACTTC

d_call: TRBD1
v_call: TRBV28
clone_size: NA
j_call: TRBJ1-5
cdr3_aa: CASSSGQGGFQPQHF
cdr3_nt: TGTGCCAGCAGCTCGGGACAGGGGGGTTTTCAGCCCCAGCATTTT

d_call: NA
v_call: TRBV5-4
clone_size: NA
j_call: TRBJ2-1
cdr3_aa: CASSETVLYNEQFF
cdr3_nt: TGTGCCAGCAGTGAGACAGTCCTTTACAATGAGCAGTTCTTC

d_call: NA
v_call: TRBV5-1
clone_size: NA
j_call: TRBJ1-1
cdr3_aa: CASSLTGSNTEAFF
cdr3_nt: TGCGCCAGCAGCTTGACAGGATCTAACACTGAAGCTTTCTTT

d_call: NA
v_call: TRBV5-1
clone_size: once
j_call: TRBJ2-7
cdr3_aa: CASSTGLLGNEQYF
cdr3_nt: TGCGCCAGCAGCACTGGCCTACTAGGAAACGAGCAGTACTTC

d_call: NA
v_call: TRBV7-9
clone_size: NA
j_call: TRBJ2-7
cdr3_aa: CASSSRPMAGGYEQYF
cdr3_nt: TGTGCCAGCAGCTCCCGCCCTATGGCGGGTGGCTACGAGCAGTACTTC

d_call: TRBD2
v_call: TRBV10-3
clone_size: NA
j_call: TRBJ2-4
cdr3_aa: CAISEGSSGRFTLAKNIQYF
cdr3_nt: TGTGCCATCAGTGAGGGGTCTAGCGGGAGGTTTACCCTAGCCAAAAACATTCAGTACTTC

d_call: NA
v_call: TRBV5-4
clone_size: NA
j_call: TRBJ2-7
cdr3_aa: CASSLRGRPYEQYF
cdr3_nt: TGTGCCAGCAGCTTGAGAGGCCGTCCCTACGAGCAGTACTTC

d_call: TRBD2
v_call: TRBV28
clone_size: NA
j_call: TRBJ2-3
cdr3_aa: CASSAGLAGNTDTQYF
cdr3_nt: TGTGCCAGCAGTGCCGGACTAGCGGGGAACACAGATACGCAGTATTTT

d_call: NA
v_call: TRBV7-3
clone_size: NA
j_call: TRBJ2-5
cdr3_aa: CASSLGAEQETQYF
cdr3_nt: TGTGCCAGCAGCTTAGGGGCAGAACAAGAGACCCAGTACTTC

d_call: NA
v_call: TRBV5-1
clone_size: NA
j_call: TRBJ1-1
cdr3_aa: CASSTQGRGTEAFF
cdr3_nt: TGCGCCAGCAGCACCCAAGGACGGGGCACTGAAGCTTTCTTT

d_call: NA
v_call: TRBV7-8
clone_size: many
j_call: TRBJ1-5
cdr3_aa: CASSLKGVGYSNQPQHF
cdr3_nt: TGTGCCAGCAGCTTAAAAGGGGTCGGGTATAGCAATCAGCCCCAGCATTTT

d_call: NA
v_call: TRBV4-2
clone_size: NA
j_call: TRBJ2-2
cdr3_aa: CASSQAARNTGELFF
cdr3_nt: TGTGCCAGCAGCCAGGCCGCACGGAACACCGGGGAGCTGTTTTTT

d_call: TRBD2
v_call: TRBV11-2
clone_size: NA
j_call: TRBJ2-1
cdr3_aa: CASSLEGGNYEQFF
cdr3_nt: TGTGCCAGCAGCTTAGAGGGGGGGAACTATGAGCAGTTCTTC

d_call: NA
v_call: TRBV7-9
clone_size: NA
j_call: TRBJ1-2
cdr3_aa: CASSQAPAPPNYGYTF
cdr3_nt: TGTGCCAGCAGCCAGGCTCCAGCTCCACCCAACTATGGCTACACCTTC

d_call: TRBD2
v_call: TRBV30
clone_size: few
j_call: TRBJ2-2
cdr3_aa: CAWSVRSGRASGELFF
cdr3_nt: TGTGCCTGGAGTGTACGTAGCGGGAGAGCTTCCGGGGAGCTGTTTTTT

d_call: NA
v_call: TRBV18
clone_size: NA
j_call: TRBJ2-7
cdr3_aa: CASSPSPSSYYEQYF
cdr3_nt: TGTGCCAGCTCACCTTCTCCTAGCAGCTATTACGAGCAGTACTTC

d_call: TRBD2
v_call: TRBV9
clone_size: NA
j_call: TRBJ2-1
cdr3_aa: CASSFIAGEQFF
cdr3_nt: TGTGCCAGCAGCTTTATAGCGGGAGAGCAGTTCTTC

d_call: TRBD2
v_call: TRBV9
clone_size: NA
j_call: TRBJ2-5
cdr3_aa: CASSPGLAGGERETQYF
cdr3_nt: TGTGCCAGCAGCCCCGGACTAGCGGGAGGGGAGAGAGAGACCCAGTACTTC

d_call: NA
v_call: TRBV27
clone_size: NA
j_call: TRBJ1-2
cdr3_aa: CASRSNDGNYGYTF
cdr3_nt: TGTGCCAGCAGATCTAACGACGGGAACTATGGCTACACCTTC

d_call: TRBD1
v_call: TRBV7-8
clone_size: NA
j_call: TRBJ2-2
cdr3_aa: CASSLAGTGVGELFF
cdr3_nt: TGTGCCAGCAGCTTAGCAGGGACAGGGGTTGGGGAGCTGTTTTTT

d_call: TRBD1
v_call: TRBV27
clone_size: NA
j_call: TRBJ2-7
cdr3_aa: CASSKTGYYEQYF
cdr3_nt: TGTGCCAGCAGCAAGACAGGGTACTACGAGCAGTACTTC

d_call: TRBD2
v_call: TRBV6-2/TRBV6-3
clone_size: few
j_call: TRBJ2-3
cdr3_aa: CASSWTRRTDTQYF
cdr3_nt: TGTGCCAGCAGTTGGACTAGGCGCACAGATACGCAGTATTTT

d_call: NA
v_call: TRBV29-1
clone_size: NA
j_call: TRBJ2-7
cdr3_aa: CSVAQASSYEQYF
cdr3_nt: TGCAGCGTTGCGCAGGCAAGCTCCTACGAGCAGTACTTC

d_call: TRBD1
v_call: TRBV15
clone_size: once
j_call: TRBJ1-5
cdr3_aa: CATSRELTGNGQPQHF
cdr3_nt: TGTGCCACCAGCAGAGAATTGACAGGGAATGGTCAGCCCCAGCATTTT

d_call: NA
v_call: TRBV18
clone_size: NA
j_call: TRBJ1-1
cdr3_aa: CASSRGGNTEAFF
cdr3_nt: TGTGCCAGCTCACGAGGGGGGAACACTGAAGCTTTCTTT

d_call: TRBD2
v_call: TRBV5-6
clone_size: NA
j_call: TRBJ2-2
cdr3_aa: CASSLGLAGGHGELFF
cdr3_nt: TGTGCCAGCAGCTTGGGACTAGCGGGAGGTCACGGGGAGCTGTTTTTT

d_call: TRBD1
v_call: TRBV23-1
clone_size: NA
j_call: TRBJ1-4
cdr3_aa: CASSQLRTGFEATNEKLFF
cdr3_nt: TGCGCCAGCAGTCAACTGAGGACAGGGTTTGAGGCAACTAATGAAAAACTGTTTTTT

d_call: TRBD1
v_call: TRBV7-8
clone_size: NA
j_call: TRBJ2-2
cdr3_aa: CASSVDRGITGELFF
cdr3_nt: TGTGCCAGCAGCGTGGACAGGGGGATCACCGGGGAGCTGTTTTTT